This TCR beta chain emerged from a study of blood T cell repertoires in COVID-19. Study background: From T cells, B-cell-depleted T cells, or PBMCs came the material, which was cDNA or gDNA.

Germline CDR1 and CDR2: MGHRA and YSYEKL. The CDR3 runs to 15 residues. Germline trimming cut 3 bases from V and 4 bases from J; bases unmatched to any gene: 5. Sequenced by immunoSEQ multiplex PCR; TCRdb stores in-frame clones only, minus some. This table has approximately 180,000 clones, roughly 89% appearing once. The rearrangement uses TRBV4-1 and TRBJ1-4; 7 bases match TRBD1. The receptor was derived from a woman in her sixties or seventies with COVID-19, enrolled during active disease. Sequenced sample: peripheral blood. The CDR3 sequence: CASSQRTGDNEKLFF. The CDR3 nucleotides read TGCGCCAGCAGCCAGAGGACAGGAGATAATGAAAAACTGTTTTTT.